Listed below are T cell receptor beta chains from one sample, sequenced in a study of T cells in Graves' hyperthyroidism and ophthalmopathy. In TCRdb, the multiplex PCR reads were re-called with MiXCR into one record per CDR3 protein. Here the sample spans around 300,000 distinct CDR3 sequences, approximately 18% being singletons. Sequenced input: blood. The receptors here all came from a man aged 50 or older with Graves' ophthalmopathy. The CDR3 runs from the conserved cysteine through the conserved F or W. The D gene is left open where the match is weak. Expanded clones are given a class, and other clones once, few, many or no size at all.

V,J,size,D,CDR3,DNA
TRBV16,TRBJ2-1,few,NA,CASSRPFNEQFF,TGTGCCAGCAGCCGACCCTTCAATGAGCAGTTCTTC
TRBV7-9,TRBJ1-3,few,TRBD1,CASSLSGGPGNTIYF,TGTGCCAGCAGCTTATCAGGGGGCCCTGGAAACACCATATATTTT
TRBV5-1,TRBJ2-1,many,TRBD2,CASSLVAAVTGGEQFF,TGCGCCAGCAGCTTGGTGGCGGCGGTGACGGGGGGTGAGCAGTTCTTC
TRBV3-1,TRBJ1-5,many,NA,CASSQSPDEPQHF,TGTGCCAGCAGCCAATCCCCAGATGAGCCCCAGCATTTT
TRBV7-2,TRBJ2-5,many,TRBD2,CASSFPGLNQYF,TGTGCCAGCAGCTTCCCGGGACTAAACCAGTACTTC
TRBV27,TRBJ2-7,few,NA,CASSKGLWLEQYF,TGTGCCAGCAGTAAGGGACTTTGGCTCGAGCAGTACTTC
TRBV18,TRBJ2-3,many,TRBD2,CASLKRGEDTQYF,TGTGCCAGCTTGAAGCGGGGGGAAGATACGCAGTATTTT
TRBV5-1,TRBJ2-2,many,TRBD2,CASSPFLAGGDTGELFF,TGCGCCAGCAGCCCCTTTCTAGCGGGAGGGGACACCGGGGAGCTGTTTTTT
TRBV28,TRBJ1-3,NA,NA,CASSSTSEENTIYF,TGTGCCAGCAGCTCGACTTCTGAGGAGAACACCATATATTTT
TRBV27,TRBJ2-3,few,NA,CASSLGGTAYTDTQYF,TGTGCCAGCAGTTTAGGTGGGACCGCCTACACAGATACGCAGTATTTT
TRBV9,TRBJ2-1,NA,NA,CASSVGQSSYSEQFF,TGTGCCAGCAGCGTAGGTCAGAGCTCCTACAGTGAGCAGTTCTTC
TRBV29-1,TRBJ2-5,few,NA,CSVEAIVQETQYF,TGCAGCGTTGAGGCCATTGTTCAAGAGACCCAGTACTTC
TRBV6-1,TRBJ2-1,NA,NA,CASITKRALGNEQFF,TGTGCCAGCATTACAAAGCGTGCGTTGGGCAATGAGCAGTTCTTC
TRBV2,TRBJ2-2,few,TRBD2,CAISSGRMTGELFF,TGTGCCATCTCTAGCGGGAGGATGACCGGGGAGCTGTTTTTT
TRBV4-1,TRBJ2-5,NA,TRBD2,CASSQAPSGLAGETQYF,TGCGCCAGCAGCCAAGCCCCATCGGGACTAGCGGGGGAGACCCAGTACTTC
TRBV9,TRBJ2-3,NA,NA,CASSVGGIPSGTDTQYF,TGTGCCAGCAGCGTAGGTGGGATACCCAGTGGGACAGATACGCAGTATTTT
TRBV4-1,TRBJ2-3,NA,NA,CASSQGTNTDTQYF,TGCGCCAGCAGCCAAGGAACAAACACAGATACGCAGTATTTT
TRBV7-8,TRBJ2-3,many,NA,CASSKVPVIHTDTQYF,TGTGCCAGCAGCAAAGTACCAGTTATTCACACAGATACGCAGTATTTT
TRBV7-9,TRBJ1-2,NA,NA,CASSFRDPRTYGYTF,TGTGCCAGCAGCTTCCGGGACCCCAGAACCTATGGCTACACCTTC
TRBV10-3,TRBJ2-6,NA,NA,CASKQQGSGANVLTF,TGTGCCTCGAAACAGCAGGGCTCTGGGGCCAACGTCCTGACTTTC
TRBV28,TRBJ2-2,NA,TRBD2,CASSLGLAGGAGELFF,TGTGCCAGCAGTTTGGGACTAGCGGGAGGCGCCGGGGAGCTGTTTTTT
TRBV3-1,TRBJ1-1,many,NA,CASSQRQNTEAFF,TGTGCCAGCAGCCAACGGCAAAACACTGAAGCTTTCTTT
TRBV7-9,TRBJ2-1,many,NA,CASSLSGNPYNEQFF,TGTGCCAGCAGCCTTAGCGGCAATCCCTACAATGAGCAGTTCTTC
TRBV14,TRBJ2-5,many,TRBD1,CASSQDRTGGKYF,TGTGCCAGCAGCCAAGATAGGACAGGGGGCAAGTACTTC
TRBV27,TRBJ1-4,few,NA,CASSPANEKLFF,TGTGCCAGCAGTCCGGCTAATGAAAAACTGTTTTTT
TRBV29-1,TRBJ2-3,few,TRBD1,CSVGQGEGADTQYF,TGCAGCGTTGGACAGGGGGAGGGGGCAGATACGCAGTATTTT
TRBV20-1,TRBJ1-1,few,NA,CSASGQGWGNTEAFF,TGCAGTGCTAGTGGGCAGGGGTGGGGGAACACTGAAGCTTTCTTT
TRBV20-1,TRBJ2-4,many,TRBD2,CSARGGVLAKNIQYF,TGCAGTGCCCGCGGGGGGGTGCTAGCCAAAAACATTCAGTACTTC
TRBV6-5,TRBJ1-2,NA,NA,CASSYSMVRGSGYTF,TGTGCCAGCAGTTACTCGATGGTCAGGGGCTCTGGCTACACCTTC
TRBV6-6,TRBJ2-5,NA,NA,CASSYSSRRETQYF,TGTGCCAGCAGTTACTCGAGCAGGAGAGAGACCCAGTACTTC
TRBV29-1,TRBJ2-1,NA,NA,CSVERDNEQFF,TGCAGCGTTGAAAGGGACAATGAGCAGTTCTTC
TRBV5-1,TRBJ2-7,many,TRBD2,CASSLRTSGSSYEQYF,TGCGCCAGCAGCCTCCGGACTAGCGGGAGCTCCTACGAGCAGTACTTC
TRBV7-3,TRBJ1-2,few,NA,CASSLGPEDNYGYTF,TGTGCCAGCAGCTTGGGTCCGGAGGATAACTATGGCTACACCTTC
TRBV2,TRBJ1-2,many,TRBD1,CASSPLGGGGYGYTF,TGTGCCAGCAGCCCTCTAGGAGGGGGCGGCTATGGCTACACCTTC
TRBV30,TRBJ1-1,many,NA,CAWSKRRQNTEAFF,TGTGCCTGGAGTAAGAGACGTCAGAACACTGAAGCTTTCTTT
TRBV5-1,TRBJ1-1,many,NA,CASSPTDTEAFF,TGCGCCAGCAGCCCGACAGACACTGAAGCTTTCTTT
TRBV11-1,TRBJ2-3,NA,NA,CASSLGQNTQYF,TGTGCCAGCAGCTTAGGACAGAATACGCAGTATTTT
TRBV13,TRBJ1-1,few,NA,CASSLGGAGRSAEAFF,TGTGCCAGCAGCTTGGGGGGAGCAGGTCGGAGCGCTGAAGCTTTCTTT
TRBV20-1,TRBJ1-4,NA,NA,CSATQGMGNEKLFF,TGCAGTGCGACCCAGGGGATGGGGAATGAAAAACTGTTTTTT
TRBV4-1,TRBJ2-2,many,TRBD2,CASSQGEREWSRELFF,TGCGCCAGCAGCCAAGGGGAGCGGGAGTGGAGCCGGGAGCTGTTTTTT
TRBV7-3,TRBJ1-1,once,NA,CASSVGGGHGNTEAFF,TGTGCCAGCAGCGTAGGGGGGGGACATGGGAACACTGAAGCTTTCTTT
TRBV6-1,TRBJ2-7,NA,NA,CASRAPGANYEQYF,TGTGCCAGCAGGGCCCCGGGGGCGAATTACGAGCAGTACTTC
TRBV5-1,TRBJ2-4,few,NA,CASSLPGLAKNIQYF,TGCGCCAGCAGTCTGCCCGGCCTAGCCAAAAACATTCAGTACTTC
TRBV12-3/TRBV12-4,TRBJ1-4,few,NA,CASSPGAANEKLFF,TGTGCCAGCAGTCCGGGGGCCGCTAATGAAAAACTGTTTTTT
TRBV5-1,TRBJ2-1,many,NA,CASSRGSLSSYNEQFF,TGCGCCAGCAGCCGCGGGTCGCTGAGCTCCTACAATGAGCAGTTCTTC
TRBV5-1,TRBJ2-7,NA,NA,CASRDAEVGVEQYF,TGCGCCAGCAGAGACGCGGAAGTGGGAGTCGAGCAGTACTTC
TRBV9,TRBJ2-1,NA,NA,CASSGRRWEVSNEQFF,TGTGCCAGCAGCGGGAGGAGGTGGGAGGTGTCGAATGAGCAGTTCTTC
TRBV19,TRBJ1-1,many,NA,CASSIHAGAYSEAFF,TGTGCCAGTAGTATACACGCAGGGGCCTACTCTGAAGCTTTCTTT
TRBV30,TRBJ1-6,many,TRBD1,CAWGTGLNSPLHF,TGTGCCTGGGGGACAGGGCTTAATTCACCCCTCCACTTT
TRBV12-3/TRBV12-4,TRBJ2-1,NA,TRBD2,CASSSLAGDNNEQFF,TGTGCCAGCAGTTCACTAGCGGGAGACAACAATGAGCAGTTCTTC
TRBV5-1,TRBJ1-1,many,TRBD1,CASSAPGTGMNTEAFF,TGCGCCAGCAGCGCGCCCGGGACAGGAATGAACACTGAAGCTTTCTTT
TRBV7-2,TRBJ2-1,few,NA,CASSPGEGHPSVEQFF,TGTGCCAGCAGTCCCGGCGAGGGACATCCCTCGGTAGAGCAGTTCTTC
TRBV2,TRBJ2-5,many,NA,CASSDGLGKTQYF,TGTGCCAGCAGCGATGGACTGGGAAAGACCCAGTACTTC
TRBV20-1,TRBJ2-7,NA,TRBD1,CSASPLTGAGEQYF,TGCAGTGCTTCGCCACTGACAGGGGCCGGAGAGCAGTACTTC
TRBV6-1,TRBJ2-7,many,TRBD1,CASSQGQAKYEQYF,TGTGCCAGCTCTCAGGGACAGGCTAAGTACGAGCAGTACTTC